Presented here are 14 T cell receptor beta chains from one specimen sequenced in a study of blood T cell repertoires in COVID-19. The repertoire was sequenced with immunoSEQ multiplex PCR; TCRdb's copy has only in-frame clones and lacks some. The table shows some 100,000 clones, with about 90% occurring only once. Specimen: peripheral blood. The receptors originated from a human donor in a cohort sampled during active COVID-19.

This clone was detected many times. The genes are TRBV19 and TRBJ1-2; 10 positions agree with TRBD1. The CDR3 totals 14 residues. Germline V lookup: CDR1 LNHDA, CDR2 SQIVND (reference sequence). Trimming took 7 bases from V and 2 from J; bases not matched to a gene: 4. Here the CDR3 DNA reads TGTGCCAGTAATACGGGACAGGGGAACTATGGCTACACCTTC. This encodes CASNTGQGNYGYTF.

V gene TRBV7-6 combines with J gene TRBJ2-1; maybe TRBD2 (5 bases). V was shortened by 6 bases and J by 10 bases, with 22 bases between the two germline ends. The CDR3 sequence is 15 residues long. Germline CDR1 reads SGHVS; CDR2 reads FNYEAQ. CDR3 nucleotides: TGTGCCAGCAGTTTGAGGGCGGAAGGACCCTACGAGCAGTTCTTC. It translates to CASSLRAEGPYEQFF. The full variable domain, rest sourced from reference TRBV7-6 and TRBJ2-1, is GAGVSQSPRYKVTKRGQDVALRCDPISGHVSLYWYRQALGQGPEFLTYFNYEAQQDKSGLPNDRFSAERPEGSISTLTIQRTEQRDSAMYRCASSLRAEGPYEQFFGPGTRLTVL.

Only a few counts were recorded for this clone. The rearrangement joins TRBV11-2 to TRBJ1-5; 9 bases fit TRBD1. Trimming took 1 base from V and 7 from J; bases not matched to a gene: 5. The CDR3 runs to 15 residues. Germline-derived CDR1 and CDR2 are SGHAT and FQNNGV. In DNA form, the CDR3 reads TGTGCCAGCAGCTTAGCGGACAGGGGTGGACAGCCCCAGCATTTT. It encodes CASSLADRGGQPQHF.

V gene TRBV27 combines with J gene TRBJ1-1, with no clear D. Germline CDR1 and CDR2: MNHEY and SMNVEV (reference sequence). V lost 3 bases, J lost 2 bases, and 10 bases lay in between. The CDR3 sequence is 14 residues long. This CDR3 is CASSFSGLNTEAFF. In DNA form, the CDR3 reads TGTGCCAGCAGTTTTAGCGGCCTTAACACTGAAGCTTTCTTT.

The CDR3 here is CASSLDKQGLNTEAFF. The CDR3 region has the DNA TGTGCCAGCAGCTTAGACAAACAGGGATTGAACACTGAAGCTTTCTTT. The genes are TRBV11-2 and TRBJ1-1, with TRBD1 as a possible D gene (6 bases). Trimming shortened V by 0 bases and J by 0 bases, and 11 bases separated the two germline ends. The CDR3 extends over 16 amino acids. The germline V gene encodes CDR1 SGHAT and CDR2 FQNNGV.

The rearrangement joins TRBV4-2 to TRBJ2-1; 10 bases fit TRBD1. Germline loops: CDR1 LGHNA, CDR2 YNFKEQ. This CDR3 spans 18 amino acids. Trimming cost V 3 bases and J 5 bases; bases outside gene matches: 13. Here the CDR3 DNA reads TGTGCCAGCAGCCACCGGGACAGGGGCCCGGCAAGGGACAATGAGCAGTTCTTC. Its translation is CASSHRDRGPARDNEQFF.

J is TRBJ2-3 and V is TRBV11-2; D is perhaps TRBD1 (6 bases). V was clipped by 5 bases and J by 5 bases, with 8 bases between them. The CDR3 loop spans 12 amino acids. Looked up from germline, CDR1 is SGHAT and CDR2 is FQNNGV. CDR3 in DNA: TGTGCCAGCAGCCAAGGGGGAGATACGCAGTATTTT. Encoded protein: CASSQGGDTQYF. Together with reference TRBV11-2 and TRBJ2-3, the CDR3 gives the full variable domain: EAGVAQSPRYKIIEKRQSVAFWCNPISGHATLYWYQQILGQGPKLLIQFQNNGVVDDSQLPKDRFSAERLKGVDSTLKIQPAKLEDSAVYLCASSQGGDTQYFGPGTRLTVL.

The chain carries TRBV2 and TRBJ1-2; perhaps TRBD1 as D (5 bases). Trimming removed 7 bases at V and 4 bases at J, with 10 bases between. CDR1 is SNHLY and CDR2 is FYNNEI in the germline V gene. This CDR3 has 12 residues. In DNA, the CDR3 is TGTGCCAGCACCGGAGACAGCTATGGCTACACCTTC. It encodes CASTGDSYGYTF.

V usage is TRBV7-2 and J usage is TRBJ2-1, with 10 bases lining up with TRBD2. The CDR3 runs 16 residues. The V gene end was trimmed by 5 bases and the J gene end by 3 bases; junction bases not matched to a gene: 7. Germline V gene data show CDR1 as SGHTA and CDR2 as FQGNSA. The CDR3 DNA reads TGTGCCAGCAGCCTCTTAGCGGGAGGTCTCTACAATGAGCAGTTCTTC. Its protein is CASSLLAGGLYNEQFF.

The chain employs TRBV11-3 and TRBJ2-7; weak D call: TRBD2 (5 bases). The CDR3 has 14 residues. The germline V gene has CDR1 SGHNT and CDR2 YENEEA. V lost 5 bases, J lost 0 bases, and 11 bases lay in between. The CDR3 bases are TGTGCCAGCAGCCCGACACGGGGCTCCTACGAGCAGTACTTC. Translating gives CASSPTRGSYEQYF.

V gene TRBV6-2 or TRBV6-3 combines with J gene TRBJ2-5; the D gene is possibly TRBD2 (5 bases). CDR3 length: 12 residues. CDR1 and CDR2 from the germline V gene are MNHEY and SVGEGT. V dropped 5 bases and J dropped 4 bases, with 8 bases sitting between them. CDR3 sequence: CASSRGLETQYF. Written as DNA, the CDR3 is TGTGCCAGCAGTCGCGGGTTAGAGACCCAGTACTTC.

This clone was detected once. The chain is built from TRBV6-1 and TRBJ2-1; D is perhaps TRBD1 (6 bases). Germline V gives CDR1 MNHNS, CDR2 SASEGT. This CDR3 has 15 amino acids. V lost 3 bases to trimming and J lost 8 bases, with 17 bases between them. The CDR3 DNA reads TGTGCCAGCAGTGATCGAGGGGGAGCAATGGATGAGCAGTTCTTC. It specifies CASSDRGGAMDEQFF.

This chain links TRBV4-1 with TRBJ1-3, with 8 positions matching TRBD1. This CDR3 has 16 residues. CDR1 is MGHRA, CDR2 YSYEKL, per germline. The V gene end was trimmed by 1 base and the J gene end by 0 bases; junction bases not matched to a gene: 2. The DNA of the CDR3 is TGCGCCAGCAGCCAAGCCGGGACAGGCTCTGGAAACACCATATATTTT. Translated, it gives CASSQAGTGSGNTIYF.

The chain links TRBV28 to TRBJ2-1, with D maybe TRBD1 (6 bases). The CDR3 contains 16 residues. V shed 2 bases and J shed 1 base, with 12 bases lying between them. Germline CDR1 MDHEN, CDR2 SYDVKM. As DNA, the CDR3 is TGTGCCAGCAGTTTACCCGGGACACTTTCCTACAATGAGCAGTTCTTC. Its protein is CASSLPGTLSYNEQFF.